This T cell receptor (beta chain) was sequenced in a study of blood T cell repertoires in COVID-19. On the study more broadly: Acute and convalescent COVID-19 samples came from the United States, Italy and Spain.

The J segment lost 7 bases and the V segment lost 3 bases, leaving 6 bases of the junction unmatched. CDR1 KGHDR and CDR2 SFDVKD come from the germline V gene. There are 16 residues in the CDR3. Membership in each cohort depended on participant-reported clinical history. Original methodology: Counts of nucleated cells, estimated from reference gene primer amplification, were obtained. Method: immunoSEQ multiplex PCR; TCRdb's copy keeps in-frame clones and lacks some. The V and J calls and clone size were taken over from that table, and D and trimming were inferred from the DNA. The sample comprises more than 300,000 clones, roughly nine tenths of which are singletons, and approximately 5.3% rests with the top ten.

Material: PBMCs or T cells enriched from blood (not recorded which). This receptor was identified in a woman under 40 who had recovered from COVID-19. This rearrangement joins TRBV24-1 to TRBJ2-3, with 13 bases aligning to TRBD2. Here the CDR3 DNA reads TGTGCCACCAGTGATGCCCGACTAGCGGGGGGAAATACGCAGTATTTT. Amino acids: CATSDARLAGGNTQYF.